This TCR beta chain was identified in a study of early T cells in non-severe SARS-CoV-2 infection. The study, taken as a whole, reports: Lookups in VDJdb leaned toward anti-spike CD8 responses and missed private and CD4 specificities.

This clonotype was seen many times. Its specificity is unknown. One entry per CDR3 protein, called by TCRdb with MiXCR from the 5' RACE reads. The sample records tens of thousands of distinct CDR3 sequences, about an eighth being singletons. This TCR derives from an adult who was a healthcare worker with PCR-confirmed SARS-CoV-2 infection or an uninfected control (not recorded which). The sample here was whole blood, taken at baseline.

CDR3 coding DNA: TGTGCCAGCGGCTCCCTCCTTTTCGGTGAGCAGTTCTTC. Encoded protein: CASGSLLFGEQFF. The chain carries TRBV12-3 or TRBV12-4 and TRBJ2-1, with D hard to call. Trimming took 8 bases from V and 9 from J, leaving 17 bases between them. This CDR3 comprises 13 residues.